The next 30 T cell receptor beta chains were all read from a single sample in a study of blood T cells in healthy people across ages. Through a sample-barcoded 5' primer and a J-beta primer mix, a second PCR was run for about 6 to 12 cycles. TCRdb independently ran MiXCR on the 5' RACE reads; one entry per CDR3 protein. Here the sample spans over a million distinct CDR3 sequences, 42% being singletons. Sequenced material: blood. All receptors come from a woman aged 18-35 years in good health.

The chain carries TRBV6-5 and TRBJ1-2; no firm D call. The germline V gene encodes CDR1 MNHEY and CDR2 SVGAGI. V dropped 0 bases and J dropped 4 bases, with 9 bases sitting between them. CDR3 length equals 14 residues. The CDR3 DNA reads as TGTGCCAGCAGTTACTCGGTGGAGGGCTATGGCTACACCTTC. Residues: CASSYSVEGYGYTF.

This clonotype was seen more than once but under ten times. V gene TRBV20-1 combines with J gene TRBJ2-1, with 7 bases that match TRBD1. The CDR3 spans 15 residues. Germline lookup yields CDR1 DFQATT and CDR2 SNEGSKA (reference sequence). Trimming took 5 bases from V and 10 from J; bases not matched to a gene: 17. In nucleotides, the CDR3 is TGCAGTGCTTCCTACAGGGGCCAGGTCCCTGTAGAGCAGTTCTTC. This sequence encodes CSASYRGQVPVEQFF.

This clonotype was picked up a small number of times. Written as DNA, the CDR3 is TGTGCCATCAGTGAGCCGATCCGGGACAGGGAAGAGACCCAGTACTTC. This sequence encodes CAISEPIRDREETQYF. The rearrangement joins TRBV10-3 to TRBJ2-5, with 9 bases lining up with TRBD1. Germline CDR1 ENHRY, CDR2 SYGVKD. The ends lost 2 bases at V and 3 bases at J; junction bases unmatched: 7. This CDR3 is built from 16 residues.

The V and J genes are TRBV7-3 and TRBJ2-1; D is unresolved. The CDR3 spans 16 residues. V lost 5 bases to trimming and J lost 7 bases, with 21 bases between them. Germline CDR1 SGHTA, CDR2 FQGTGA. The CDR3 protein is CASSPVKDPRKNEQFF. The CDR3 DNA reads as TGTGCCAGCAGCCCCGTAAAGGACCCCAGGAAGAATGAGCAGTTCTTC.

The gene calls are TRBV7-9 and TRBJ2-7, with 8 bases matching TRBD2. Germline V gene sequence: CDR1 SEHNR, CDR2 FQNEAQ (reference sequence). V dropped 5 bases and J dropped 5; count of bases not matched to a gene: 8. This CDR3 has 14 residues. DNA of the CDR3: TGTGCCAGCAGCCGGGGGACTAGGGTCCACGAGCAGTACTTC. Protein: CASSRGTRVHEQYF.

This clonotype came up a few times. The rearrangement uses TRBV4-1 and TRBJ2-1; D ambiguous. Trimming stripped 5 bases from V and 3 bases from J, with 14 bases between. This CDR3 is built from 15 residues. Germline CDR1 reads MGHRA; CDR2 reads YSYEKL. This CDR3 is CASSEVGPRYNEQFF. The CDR3 DNA sequence: TGCGCCAGCAGCGAAGTAGGGCCACGCTACAATGAGCAGTTCTTC.

The chain carries TRBV6-1 and TRBJ2-1; 7 bases line up with TRBD2. CDR3 length: 17 residues. The ends lost 7 bases at V and 7 bases at J; junction bases unmatched: 19. CDR1 is MNHNS, CDR2 SASEGT, per germline. The CDR3 DNA follows: TGTGCCAGCATTCGATCGGCATTCCAGCGGGGCAGGAATGAGCAGTTCTTC. Its translation: CASIRSAFQRGRNEQFF.

The V gene is TRBV24-1, the J gene TRBJ2-1; 10 bases match TRBD2. Trimming at V came to 4 bases and at J to 5 bases, leaving 7 bases not matched to a gene. The V gene's germline CDR1 is KGHDR and CDR2 SFDVKD. CDR3 length equals 16 residues. The chain's CDR3 is CATSDPSGRVHNEQFF. The CDR3 DNA is TGTGCCACCAGTGACCCCAGCGGGAGGGTACACAATGAGCAGTTCTTC.

J is TRBJ2-5 and V is TRBV7-7; 11 nucleotides align to TRBD2. The last part of the DNA fits TRBJ2-7 better; the J call may be wrong. Germline CDR1 SSHAT, CDR2 FNYEAQ (reference sequence). The CDR3 spans 17 residues. For the CDR3, the DNA is TGTGCCAGCAGCTTAGGGCCCCCGACTAGCGGGACTTACGAGCAGTACTTC. It is translated as CASSLGPPTSGTYEQYF.

This clonotype was counted only a few times. The chain joins TRBV5-6 to TRBJ2-5; TRBD1 is a possible D gene (6 bases). The CDR3 has 17 residues. Per the germline V gene, CDR1 is SGHDT and CDR2 is YYEEEE. V lost 2 bases and J lost 2, with 19 bases in between. DNA of the CDR3: TGTGCCAGCAGCTTCGGACCGGGACATGTCCTTCAAGAGACCCAGTACTTC. This translates into CASSFGPGHVLQETQYF.

In this sample, this clonotype turned up many times. This chain uses TRBV29-1 with TRBJ2-1; 7 bases map to TRBD2. The V and J ends lost 5 bases and 4 bases, in that order; junction bases with no gene match: 5. Germline CDR1 reads SQVTM; CDR2 reads ANQGSEA. The CDR3 length is 13 residues. CDR3 residues: CSVFGGGYNEQFF. In DNA, the CDR3 is TGCAGCGTTTTTGGCGGGGGTTACAATGAGCAGTTCTTC.

This clonotype has at least ten counts. V gene TRBV6-5 combines with J gene TRBJ2-1; the D is unclear. From germline, CDR1 is MNHEY and CDR2 SVGAGI. The CDR3 loop spans 11 amino acids. V lost 8 bases and J 5 bases, leaving 7 bases between the germline ends. For the CDR3, the DNA is TGTGCCAGCGGGCGGAACAATGAGCAGTTCTTC. It codes for CASGRNNEQFF.

This clonotype was seen only a few times. V gene TRBV6-1 combines with J gene TRBJ2-3; TRBD2 matches at 8 bases. V was pared by 10 bases and J by 4 bases, with 7 bases of the junction left unmatched. CDR3 length: 13 amino acids. Germline lookup yields CDR1 MNHNS and CDR2 SASEGT. In DNA form, the CDR3 reads TGTGCCACCCGAGCGGGGGCCGCAGATACGCAGTATTTT. This gives the protein CATRAGAADTQYF.

This clonotype was counted only a few times. This sequence joins TRBV20-1 and TRBJ2-7; TRBD2 aligns across 10 bases. Germline V gene lookup returns CDR1 DFQATT and CDR2 SNEGSKA (reference sequence). Losses at the gene ends were 5 bases for V and 4 bases for J; bases not matched to a gene: 14. This CDR3 comprises 16 residues. Here the CDR3 reads CSALPDPSSGSYEQYF. The CDR3 coding sequence is TGCAGTGCTCTCCCGGATCCGTCTAGCGGGAGTTACGAGCAGTACTTC.

The V call is TRBV12-3 or TRBV12-4, the J call TRBJ2-5; D assignment may be TRBD1 or TRBD2 (6 bases each). This CDR3 region has 16 residues. V was cut by 1 base and J by 5 bases, with 17 bases left in between. The CDR3 coding sequence is TGTGCCAGCAGTTTAGTGGGGGGCTGGTCGTTGGAGACCCAGTACTTC. Protein: CASSLVGGWSLETQYF.

The V call is TRBV20-1, the J call TRBJ1-1; D is uncertain. Germline CDR1 DFQATT, CDR2 SNEGSKA (reference sequence). Between the trimmed V and J ends, which lost 0 bases and 0 bases, there was a span of 8 bases. This CDR3 spans 14 amino acids. The CDR3 DNA follows: TGCAGTGCTAGAGATCGATTTATGAACACTGAAGCTTTCTTT. Translation: CSARDRFMNTEAFF.

V usage is TRBV20-1 and J usage is TRBJ2-3, with no clear D. Trimming removed 2 bases from V and 4 bases from J, with 13 bases in between. The CDR3 loop spans 14 amino acids. The germline CDR1 and CDR2 sequences are DFQATT and SNEGSKA (reference sequence). CDR3 nucleotides: TGCAGTGCTAGACCCCTACGGACGGCAGATACGCAGTATTTT. Amino acids: CSARPLRTADTQYF.

This chain links TRBV20-1 with TRBJ2-1, with a tentative D call TRBD2 (6 bases). The V gene lost 0 bases and the J gene lost 9 bases, with 12 bases spanning the gap. Germline CDR1 and CDR2: DFQATT and SNEGSKA (reference sequence). This CDR3 contains 13 residues. CDR3 coding DNA: TGCAGTGCTAGAGATCGGGCCGGGGGTGAGCAGTTCTTC. It specifies CSARDRAGGEQFF.

For this clonotype: Possible read error: a much larger clone is one base away. The rearrangement joins TRBV9 to TRBJ2-5, with TRBD2 matching 14 bases. V shed 2 bases and J 3 bases; nucleotides not matched to a gene: 9. Germline assignment: CDR1 SGDLS and CDR2 YYNGEE. The CDR3 loop spans 18 amino acids. The CDR3 is CASSVVPGLAGAKETQYF. The CDR3 coding sequence is TGTGCCAGCAGCGTTGTCCCGGGACTAGCGGGAGCGAAAGAGACCCAGTACTTC.

The V gene is TRBV4-1, the J gene TRBJ2-5, with D possibly being TRBD1 (5 bases). Germline V lookup: CDR1 MGHRA, CDR2 YSYEKL. The CDR3 contains 16 residues. Trimming shortened V by 0 bases and J by 1 base, and 12 bases separated the two germline ends. The CDR3 region has the DNA TGCGCCAGCAGCCAAGAAGGGGTTGTAGGCCAAGAGACCCAGTACTTC. It is translated as CASSQEGVVGQETQYF.

The chain links TRBV5-5 to TRBJ2-3, with D unclear. The CDR3 contains 15 residues. Trimming pared 4 bases from V and 0 bases from J, leaving 12 bases between. CDR1 and CDR2 from the germline V gene are SGHKS and YYEKEE (reference sequence). The CDR3 nucleotides read TGTGCCAGCAGCCCCGGCCCAGGTAGCACAGATACGCAGTATTTT. Amino acids: CASSPGPGSTDTQYF.

This clonotype was counted only a few times. This chain joins TRBV4-2 and TRBJ1-2, with D perhaps matching TRBD1 (5 bases). Germline V gene data show CDR1 as LGHNA and CDR2 as YNFKEQ. The CDR3 spans 15 residues. With 0 bases removed from V and 4 bases from J, the gap between germline ends came to 12 bases. In DNA, the CDR3 is TGTGCCAGCAGCCAAGATCAGGGTGAGGTCTATGGCTACACCTTC. Amino acid sequence: CASSQDQGEVYGYTF.

This clonotype has only a few counts. V gene TRBV5-1 combines with J gene TRBJ1-1; maybe TRBD1 (5 bases). The CDR3 consists of 14 residues. Between the trimmed V and J ends, which lost 0 bases and 4 bases, there was a span of 10 bases. CDR1 is SGHRS and CDR2 is YFSETQ in the germline V gene. The CDR3: CASSLGDGTTEAFF. In nucleotides, the CDR3 is TGCGCCAGCAGCTTGGGGGACGGAACCACTGAAGCTTTCTTT.

This clonotype turned up a few times. This chain joins TRBV5-1 and TRBJ1-1; TRBD1 is a possible D gene (5 bases). This CDR3 is 15 amino acids long. Germline lookup yields CDR1 SGHRS and CDR2 YFSETQ. Deletions cut 0 bases from V and 0 bases from J, with 9 bases between. CDR3: CASSLEGRLNTEAFF. CDR3 in DNA: TGCGCCAGCAGCTTGGAGGGACGCCTGAACACTGAAGCTTTCTTT.

The table lists this clonotype with a few counts. The chain couples TRBV4-1 to TRBJ1-1; D gene uncertain. This CDR3 is built from 13 residues. Germline V gene lookup returns CDR1 MGHRA and CDR2 YSYEKL. V lost 8 bases and J lost 2, with 12 bases in between. CDR3 in amino acids: CASAEGLNTEAFF. The CDR3 DNA follows: TGCGCCAGCGCAGAGGGCCTTAACACTGAAGCTTTCTTT.

In nucleotides, the CDR3 is TGTGCCAGCAGATCCGGGACTAGCGCCTTGGCAGATACGCAGTATTTT. Encoded protein: CASRSGTSALADTQYF. This chain connects TRBV12-3 or TRBV12-4 to TRBJ2-3, with 10 bases matching TRBD2. CDR3 length: 16 amino acids. V lost 6 bases, J lost 4 bases, and 10 bases stayed unmatched.

This clonotype was seen only a few times. The chain recombines TRBV20-1 with TRBJ2-3; 14 positions agree with TRBD2. The CDR3 consists of 15 residues. J lost 4 bases, V lost 6 bases, and 6 bases had no gene match. Germline CDR1 reads DFQATT; CDR2 reads SNEGSKA (reference sequence). In nucleotides, the CDR3 is TGCAGTGCGCTACGACTAGCGGGAGGGGCAGATACGCAGTATTTT. It encodes CSALRLAGGADTQYF.

This clonotype was recorded a few times. V and J are TRBV7-2 and TRBJ2-2, with TRBD1 matching over 7 bases. The germline CDR1 and CDR2 sequences are SGHTA and FQGNSA. The length of the CDR3 is 16 residues. The junction had 11 bases not matched to a gene; V was cut back by 4 bases and J by 6 bases. As DNA, the CDR3 is TGTGCCAGCAGCTCAACAGGGGCCGCCCGTTCCGGGGAGCTGTTTTTT. Translation gives CASSSTGAARSGELFF.

This clonotype occurred a few times. The rearrangement links TRBV29-1 to TRBJ1-1; no clear D. CDR3 length: 11 amino acids. The germline V gene encodes CDR1 SQVTM and CDR2 ANQGSEA. V lost 7 bases to trimming and J lost 5 bases, with 11 bases between them. The CDR3 nucleotides read TGCAGCGACGTGGTGGGGACTGAAGCTTTCTTT. It translates to CSDVVGTEAFF.

Concerning this clonotype itself: Just one base apart from a much larger clone, this may be a read error. The chain joins TRBV7-2 to TRBJ2-7; D could derive from TRBD1 or TRBD2 (5 bases each). Trimming stripped 11 bases from V and 0 bases from J, with 11 bases between. Germline-derived CDR1 and CDR2 are SGHTA and FQGNSA. The CDR3 loop spans 12 amino acids. CDR3 residues: CAAGGGSYEQYF. CDR3 nucleotides: TGTGCCGCTGGTGGGGGCTCCTACGAGCAGTACTTC.